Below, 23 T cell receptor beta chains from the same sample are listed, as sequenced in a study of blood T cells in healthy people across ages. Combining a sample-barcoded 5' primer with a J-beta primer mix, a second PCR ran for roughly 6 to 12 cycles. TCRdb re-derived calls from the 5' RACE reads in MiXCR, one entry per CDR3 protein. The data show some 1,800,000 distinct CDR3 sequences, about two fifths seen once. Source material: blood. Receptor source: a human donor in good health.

CDR3 region: CATREEGGTGEQYF. The CDR3 DNA sequence: TGTGCCACCAGGGAGGAGGGGGGAACGGGGGAGCAGTACTTC. V is TRBV24-1 and J is TRBJ2-7; D is possibly TRBD1 or TRBD2 (6 bases each). V was shortened by 7 bases and J by 7 bases, with 19 bases between the two germline ends. The CDR3 has 14 residues. CDR1 is KGHDR and CDR2 is SFDVKD in the germline V gene.

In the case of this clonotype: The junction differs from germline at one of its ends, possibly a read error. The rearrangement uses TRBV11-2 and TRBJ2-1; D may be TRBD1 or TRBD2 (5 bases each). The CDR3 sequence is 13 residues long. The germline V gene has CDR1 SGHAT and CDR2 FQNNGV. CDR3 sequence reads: CASSEGIHNELFF. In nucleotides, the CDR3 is TGTGCCAGCAGCGAGGGGATCCACAATGAGCTGTTCTTC.

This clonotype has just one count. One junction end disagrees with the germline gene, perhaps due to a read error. The CDR3 sequence: CAGSYAPRGSNQPQHF. The CDR3 coding sequence is TGTGCCGGCAGTTACGCCCCGCGGGGTAGCAATCAGCCCCAGCATTTT. V is TRBV6-5 and J is TRBJ1-5; D uncertain. Germline assignment: CDR1 MNHEY and CDR2 SVGAGI. This CDR3 spans 16 amino acids.

The CDR3 DNA follows: TGTGCCAGCAGTAAATACAGGGGGCTTGGCTATGGCTACACCTTC. Protein: CASSKYRGLGYGYTF. The chain links TRBV28 to TRBJ1-2; 9 bases are a match to TRBD1. The CDR3 spans 15 residues. Germline CDR1 and CDR2: MDHEN and SYDVKM. V dropped 5 bases and J dropped 4; count of bases not matched to a gene: 8.

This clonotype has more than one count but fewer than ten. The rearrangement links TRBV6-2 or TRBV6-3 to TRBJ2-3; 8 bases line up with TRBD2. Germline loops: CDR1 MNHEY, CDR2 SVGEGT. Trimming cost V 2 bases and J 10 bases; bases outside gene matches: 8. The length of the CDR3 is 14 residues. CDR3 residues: CASSYDRGGVAQYF. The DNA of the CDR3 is TGTGCCAGCAGTTACGACCGGGGGGGCGTCGCGCAGTATTTT.

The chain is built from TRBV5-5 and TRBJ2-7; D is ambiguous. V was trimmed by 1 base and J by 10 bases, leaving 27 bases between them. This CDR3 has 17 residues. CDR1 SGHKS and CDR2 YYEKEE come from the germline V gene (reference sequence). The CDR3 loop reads CASSLHPTDLTKNIQYV. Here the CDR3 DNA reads TGTGCCAGCAGCTTGCACCCCACCGATCTAACCAAAAACATTCAGTACGTC.

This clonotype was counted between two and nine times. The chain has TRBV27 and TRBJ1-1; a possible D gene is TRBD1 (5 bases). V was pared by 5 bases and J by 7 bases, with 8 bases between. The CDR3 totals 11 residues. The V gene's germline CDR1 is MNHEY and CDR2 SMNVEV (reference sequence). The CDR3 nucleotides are TGTGCCAGCAGTAGACAGTTTGAAGCTTTCTTT. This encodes CASSRQFEAFF.

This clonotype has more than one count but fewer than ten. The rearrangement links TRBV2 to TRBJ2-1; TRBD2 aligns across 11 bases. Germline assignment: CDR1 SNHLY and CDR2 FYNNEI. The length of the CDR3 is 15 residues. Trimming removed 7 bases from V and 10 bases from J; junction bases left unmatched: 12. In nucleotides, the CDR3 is TGTGCCAGCAAACCTCTAGCGGGGGGCGCCGGGGAGCAGTTCTTC. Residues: CASKPLAGGAGEQFF.

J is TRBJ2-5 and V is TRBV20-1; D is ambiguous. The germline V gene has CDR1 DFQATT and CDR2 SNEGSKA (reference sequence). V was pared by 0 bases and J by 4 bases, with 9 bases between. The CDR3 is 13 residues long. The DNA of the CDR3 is TGCAGTGCTAGAGATCCCAACTTAGAGACCCAGTACTTC. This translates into CSARDPNLETQYF.

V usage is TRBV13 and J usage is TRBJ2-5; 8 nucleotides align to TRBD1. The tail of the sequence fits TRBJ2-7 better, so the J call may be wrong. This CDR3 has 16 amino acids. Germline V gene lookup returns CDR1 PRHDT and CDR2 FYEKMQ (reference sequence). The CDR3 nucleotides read TGTGCCAGCAGCTCAGCCCCCGGGACAGGCACCTACGAGCAGTACTTC. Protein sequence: CASSSAPGTGTYEQYF.

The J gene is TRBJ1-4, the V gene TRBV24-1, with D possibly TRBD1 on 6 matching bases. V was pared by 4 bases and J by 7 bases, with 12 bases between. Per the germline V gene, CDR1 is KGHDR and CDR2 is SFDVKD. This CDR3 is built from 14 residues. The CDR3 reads CATSDGGASEKLFF. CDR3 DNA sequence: TGTGCCACCAGTGACGGGGGGGCGAGTGAAAAACTGTTTTTT.

The CDR3 loop reads CASSKGGGQGIIEAFF. The CDR3, as DNA: TGTGCCAGCAGCAAAGGGGGGGGACAGGGGATCATTGAAGCTTTCTTT. This chain uses TRBV21-1 with TRBJ1-1; the table's D call, TRBD1, was not checked against the DNA. TRBV21-1 counts as a pseudogene. The CDR3 covers 16 residues.

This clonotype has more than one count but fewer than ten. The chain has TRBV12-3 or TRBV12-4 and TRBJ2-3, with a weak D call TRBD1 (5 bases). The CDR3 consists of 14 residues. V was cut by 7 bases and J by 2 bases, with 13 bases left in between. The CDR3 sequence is CASTSDTDTDTQYF. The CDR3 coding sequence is TGTGCCAGCACCTCGGACACTGACACAGATACGCAGTATTTT.

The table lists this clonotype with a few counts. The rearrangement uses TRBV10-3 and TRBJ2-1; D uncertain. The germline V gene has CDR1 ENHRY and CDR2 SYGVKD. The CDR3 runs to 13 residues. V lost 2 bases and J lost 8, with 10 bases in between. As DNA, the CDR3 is TGTGCCATCAGTGAGGCGCCCTCGTATGAGCAGTTCTTC. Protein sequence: CAISEAPSYEQFF.

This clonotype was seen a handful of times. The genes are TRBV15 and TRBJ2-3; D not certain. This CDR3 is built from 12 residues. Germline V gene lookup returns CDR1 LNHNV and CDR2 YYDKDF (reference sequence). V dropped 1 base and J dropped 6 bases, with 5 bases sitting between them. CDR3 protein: CATSRARDTQYF. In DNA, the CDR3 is TGTGCCACCAGCAGAGCCCGGGATACGCAGTATTTT.

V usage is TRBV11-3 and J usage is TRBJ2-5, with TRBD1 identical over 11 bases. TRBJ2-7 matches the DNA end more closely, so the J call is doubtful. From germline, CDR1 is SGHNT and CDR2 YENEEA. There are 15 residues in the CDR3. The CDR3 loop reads CASSFGQGATYEQYF. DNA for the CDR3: TGTGCCAGCAGCTTTGGACAGGGGGCAACCTACGAGCAGTACTTC.

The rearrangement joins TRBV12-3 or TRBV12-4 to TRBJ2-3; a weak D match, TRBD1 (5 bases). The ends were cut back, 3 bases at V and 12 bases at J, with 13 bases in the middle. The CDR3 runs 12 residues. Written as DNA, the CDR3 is TGTGCCAGCAGTTTCTTTGACAGTAATCAGTATTTT. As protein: CASSFFDSNQYF.

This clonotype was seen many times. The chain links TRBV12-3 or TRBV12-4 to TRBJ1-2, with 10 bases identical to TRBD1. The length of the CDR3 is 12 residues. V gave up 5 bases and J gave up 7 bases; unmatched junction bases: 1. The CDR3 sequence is CASSRQGAGYTF. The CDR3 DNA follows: TGTGCCAGCAGTCGACAGGGGGCTGGCTACACCTTC.

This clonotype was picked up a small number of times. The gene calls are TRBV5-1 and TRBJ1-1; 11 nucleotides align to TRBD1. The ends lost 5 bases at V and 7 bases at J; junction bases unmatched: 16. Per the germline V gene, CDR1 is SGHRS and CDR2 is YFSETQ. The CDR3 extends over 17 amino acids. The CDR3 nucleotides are TGCGCCAGCAGTTTCACCGGGACAGGGGGGAAACGACTTGAAGCTTTCTTT. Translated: CASSFTGTGGKRLEAFF.

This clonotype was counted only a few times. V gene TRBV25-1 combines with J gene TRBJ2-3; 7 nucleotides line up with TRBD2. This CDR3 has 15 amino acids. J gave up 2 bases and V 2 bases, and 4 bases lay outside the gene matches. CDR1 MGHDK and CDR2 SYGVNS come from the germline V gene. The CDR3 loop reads CASSEGRAITDTQYF. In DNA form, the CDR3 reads TGTGCCAGCAGTGAAGGGAGGGCCATCACAGATACGCAGTATTTT.

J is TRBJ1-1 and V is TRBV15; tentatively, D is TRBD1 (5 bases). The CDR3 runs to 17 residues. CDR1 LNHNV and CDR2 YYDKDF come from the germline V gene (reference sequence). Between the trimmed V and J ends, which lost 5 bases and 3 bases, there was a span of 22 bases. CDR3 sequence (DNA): TGTGCCACCAGCTCCGGGACCCTCGCAGCCATGGACACTGAAGCTTTCTTT. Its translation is CATSSGTLAAMDTEAFF.

CDR3 loop: CASRQQGAEPQHF. CDR3 nucleotide sequence: TGTGCCAGCAGGCAACAGGGCGCGGAGCCCCAGCATTTT. The J gene is TRBJ1-5, the V gene TRBV27; D might be TRBD1 (6 bases). The CDR3 is 13 amino acids. V dropped 6 bases and J dropped 8 bases, with 14 bases sitting between them. From germline, CDR1 is MNHEY and CDR2 SMNVEV (reference sequence).

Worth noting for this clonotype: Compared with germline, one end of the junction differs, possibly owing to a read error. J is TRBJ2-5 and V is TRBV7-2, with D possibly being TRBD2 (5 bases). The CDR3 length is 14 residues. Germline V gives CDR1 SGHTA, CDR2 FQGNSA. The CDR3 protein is CASSVTSGQETLYF. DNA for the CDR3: TGTGCCAGCAGCGTTACTAGTGGTCAAGAGACCCTGTACTTC.